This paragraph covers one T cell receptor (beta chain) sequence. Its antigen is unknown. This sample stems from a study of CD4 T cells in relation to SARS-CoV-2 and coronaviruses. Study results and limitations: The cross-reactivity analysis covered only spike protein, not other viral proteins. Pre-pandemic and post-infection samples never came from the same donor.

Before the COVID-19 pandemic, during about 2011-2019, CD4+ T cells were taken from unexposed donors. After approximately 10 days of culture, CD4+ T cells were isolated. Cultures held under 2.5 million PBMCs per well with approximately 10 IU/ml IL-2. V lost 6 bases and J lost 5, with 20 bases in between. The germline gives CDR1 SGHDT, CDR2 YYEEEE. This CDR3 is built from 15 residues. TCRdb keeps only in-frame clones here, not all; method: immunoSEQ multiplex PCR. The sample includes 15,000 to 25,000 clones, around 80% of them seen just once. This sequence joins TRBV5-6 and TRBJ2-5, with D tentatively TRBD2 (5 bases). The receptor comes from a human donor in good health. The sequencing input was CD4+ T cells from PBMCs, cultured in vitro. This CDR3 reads CASTLGSGFGETQYF. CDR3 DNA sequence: TGTGCCAGCACACTGGGGAGCGGATTTGGGGAGACCCAGTACTTC.